This note documents a single T cell receptor (beta chain) sequence. This clonotype has at least ten counts. Its cognate antigen has yet to be identified. No qualities accompany the bases; no much larger clone lies one base away. TCRdb names Illumina HiSeq 2500 as the instrument used. TCR beta libraries were prepared by quantitative 5'-RACE with molecular barcodes. As for the authors' bioinformatics: A new computational method, built on a probabilistic model of VDJ rearrangement, was used to identify disease-linked TCR variants. Clones were called with MiXCR by TCRdb after fastp trimmed the public reads at Q25, and only in-frame beta chains were retained. Every CDR3 protein is listed once, alongside the most common genes and DNA of its rows. It is TCRdb's table, rather than the study itself, that gives the V and J calls and clone size. This sample gives around 210,000 distinct CDR3 sequences in total; roughly 8.2% of them show up just once. The top ten clones comprise roughly 4.9% of the sample.

This sample was taken from a study of CD8 T cells in ankylosing spondylitis (TCRdb year 2017). The study in broad terms: To find TCR variants linked to disease, the study profiled T cell receptor beta repertoires in ankylosing spondylitis patients and healthy donors. The full study cohort comprised 25 or so ankylosing spondylitis patients and roughly 110 healthy donors. Peripheral blood was sampled, and synovial fluid was additionally collected from ankylosing spondylitis patients. The research as a whole found: The disease-linked clones were reported as significantly enriched in matched synovial fluid samples from ankylosing spondylitis patients. Some motif variants had previously been reported in the synovial fluid and blood of reactive arthritis patients, which suggests shared mechanisms of disease initiation. The disease-linked clones had a CD8+ phenotype and were found at relatively low frequencies in peripheral blood. Blood from ankylosing spondylitis patients appeared to be characterized by a TCR beta motif made up of under ten highly homologous amino acid variants.

Spanning cysteine to phenylalanine, the CDR3 consists of 16 amino acids. CDR3 DNA is the only sequence kept; it has 48 bases, read in frame from the first base. Germline trimming amounts to 2 bases on V and 3 bases on J, with 11 as the count of junction bases outside the gene matches. The germline V gene (reference sequence) sets CDR1 to SGHNT and CDR2 to YYREEE. This chain joins TRBV5-4 to TRBJ2-7; TRBD1 matches 7 bases in the middle. Source material: blood, either unsorted or a sorted T cell fraction (not recorded which). This TCR derives from a female donor with ankylosing spondylitis or in good health (not recorded which). In nucleotides, the sequence is TGTGCCAGCAGCTTTGGCTCAGGGGGTAGTGTCTACGAGCAGTACTTC. Translated, it gives CASSFGSGGSVYEQYF. The entire variable domain, with the stretches around the CDR3 drawn from the reference TRBV5-4 and TRBJ2-7 proteins, is ETGVTQSPTHLIKTRGQQVTLRCSSQSGHNTVSWYQQALGQGPQFIFQYYREEENGRGNFPPRFSGLQFPNYSSELNVNALELDDSALYLCASSFGSGGSVYEQYFGPGTRLTVT.